This T cell receptor (beta chain) was obtained from a study of identical twins. Between the trimmed V and J ends, which lost 5 bases and 1 base, there was a span of 20 bases. The CDR3 runs 16 residues. Germline CDR1 reads DFQATT; CDR2 reads SNEGSKA (reference sequence). General study points: Models underestimated TCR alpha sharing (out-of-frame) in monozygotic twins. High-abundance cord blood beta clonotypes had fewer insertions; memory repertoires showed none.

TCRdb reprocessed the 5' RACE reads with MiXCR, giving one entry per CDR3 protein. The sample comprises 600,000 to 850,000 distinct CDR3 sequences, roughly 18% of which are singletons, and under 15% rests with the top ten. This clonotype was picked up many times. Its antigen is still unknown. The same sample was also used in a study of T cells expressing NK-cell markers. That report notes: Source material for TCR beta repertoires consisted of sorted CD3+CD56+NKG2C+, CD3+CD56+NKG2C- and CD3+CD56-NKG2C+ T cells. Of eight sequenced donors, seven were HCMV-seropositive and one HCMV-seronegative.

This clonotype originated in a woman aged 18-29 years in good health. The chain carries TRBV20-1 and TRBJ2-5; either TRBD1 or TRBD2 may fit D (5 bases each). The sequenced material came from PBMCs. The CDR3, as DNA: TGCAGTGCTCCTTTCTGGGGGTCTGGCTTCCAAGAGACCCAGTACTTC. Protein sequence: CSAPFWGSGFQETQYF.